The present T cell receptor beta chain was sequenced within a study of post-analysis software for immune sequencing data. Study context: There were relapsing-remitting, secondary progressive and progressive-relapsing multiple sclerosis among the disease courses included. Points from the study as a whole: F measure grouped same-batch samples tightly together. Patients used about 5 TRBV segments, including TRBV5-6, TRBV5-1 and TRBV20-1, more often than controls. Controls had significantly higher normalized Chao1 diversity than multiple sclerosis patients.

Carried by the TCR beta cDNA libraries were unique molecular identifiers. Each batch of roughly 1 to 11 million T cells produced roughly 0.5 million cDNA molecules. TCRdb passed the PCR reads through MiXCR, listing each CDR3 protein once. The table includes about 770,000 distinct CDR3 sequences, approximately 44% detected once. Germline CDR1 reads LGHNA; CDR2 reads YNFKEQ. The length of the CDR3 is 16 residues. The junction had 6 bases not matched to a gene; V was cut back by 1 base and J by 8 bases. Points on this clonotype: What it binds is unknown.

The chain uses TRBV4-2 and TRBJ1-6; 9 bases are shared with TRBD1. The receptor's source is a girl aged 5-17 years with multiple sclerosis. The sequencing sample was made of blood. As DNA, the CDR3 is TGTGCCAGCAGCCAAGGATCGGGGACAGGGTATTCACCCCTCCACTTT. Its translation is CASSQGSGTGYSPLHF.